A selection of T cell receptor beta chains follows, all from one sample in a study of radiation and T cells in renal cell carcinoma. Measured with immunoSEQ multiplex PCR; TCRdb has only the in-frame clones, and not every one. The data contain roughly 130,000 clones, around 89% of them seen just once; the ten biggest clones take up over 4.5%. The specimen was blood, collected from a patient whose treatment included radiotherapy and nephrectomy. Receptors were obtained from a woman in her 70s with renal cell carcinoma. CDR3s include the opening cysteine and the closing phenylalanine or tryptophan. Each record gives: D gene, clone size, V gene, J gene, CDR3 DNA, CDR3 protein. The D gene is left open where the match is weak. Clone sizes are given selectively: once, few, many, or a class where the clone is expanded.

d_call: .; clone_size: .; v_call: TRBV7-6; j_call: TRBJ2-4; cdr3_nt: TGTGCCAGCAGCTTAGATAAACGGTTAGCCAAAAACATTCAGTACTTC; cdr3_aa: CASSLDKRLAKNIQYF
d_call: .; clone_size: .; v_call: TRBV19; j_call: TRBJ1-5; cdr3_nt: TGTGCCAGTAGTACCCCGACCGGAAATCAGCCCCAGCATTTT; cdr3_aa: CASSTPTGNQPQHF
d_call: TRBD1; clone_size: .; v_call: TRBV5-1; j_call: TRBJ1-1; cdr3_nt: TGCGCCAGCAGCTCAGCAGGGGGATCGATCACTGAAGCTTTCTTT; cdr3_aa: CASSSAGGSITEAFF
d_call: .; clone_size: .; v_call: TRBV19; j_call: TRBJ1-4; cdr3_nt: TGTGCCAGTAGTATAAGAAATGAAAAGGTGTTTTTT; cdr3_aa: CASSIRNEKVFF
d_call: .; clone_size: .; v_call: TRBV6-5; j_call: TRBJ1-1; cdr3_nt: TGTGCCAGCAGTTACTGGGGGCGCAATACTGAAGCTTTCTTT; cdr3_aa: CASSYWGRNTEAFF
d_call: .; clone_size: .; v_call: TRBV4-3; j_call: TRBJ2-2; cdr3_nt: TGCGCCAGCAGCCTTAGGGGTGGAAGGGAGCTGTTTTTT; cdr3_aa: CASSLRGGRELFF
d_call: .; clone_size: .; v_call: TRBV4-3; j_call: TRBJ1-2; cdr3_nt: TGCGCCAGCAGCCAAGATCGAGGGGCGCAAACCTATGGCTACACCTTC; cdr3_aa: CASSQDRGAQTYGYTF
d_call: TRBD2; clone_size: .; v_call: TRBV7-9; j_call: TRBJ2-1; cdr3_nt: TGTGCCAGCAGCTTAGGAACTAGCGGGGATAAGCAGTTCTTC; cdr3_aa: CASSLGTSGDKQFF
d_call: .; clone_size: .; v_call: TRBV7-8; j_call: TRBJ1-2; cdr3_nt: TGTGCCATCAAGGGGGGGAGAGGCTACACCTTC; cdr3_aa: CAIKGGRGYTF
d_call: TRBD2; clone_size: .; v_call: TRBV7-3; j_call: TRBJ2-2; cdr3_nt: TGTGCCAGCAGCTTAAGCGGGGGTGATCCCGGGGAGCTGTTTTTT; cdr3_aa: CASSLSGGDPGELFF
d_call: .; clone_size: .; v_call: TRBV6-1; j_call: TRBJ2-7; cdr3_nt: TGTGCCAGCAGTGAAGTCGCGACATTCGAGCAGTACTTC; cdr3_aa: CASSEVATFEQYF
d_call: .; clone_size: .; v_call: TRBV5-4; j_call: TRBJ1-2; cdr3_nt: TGTGCCAGCACCAAGGGGGGGTCTACAACCAGAGCTAACTATGGCTACACCTTC; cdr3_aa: CASTKGGSTTRANYGYTF
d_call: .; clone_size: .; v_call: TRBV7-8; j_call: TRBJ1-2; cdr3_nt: TGTGCCAGCAGCTTAACGGCCGGGGGAGTTGCCTTC; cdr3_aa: CASSLTAGGVAF
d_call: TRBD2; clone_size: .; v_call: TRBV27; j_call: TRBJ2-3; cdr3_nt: TGTGCCGCTGGGGCTAGCGGGGGCACAGATACGCAGTATTTT; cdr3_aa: CAAGASGGTDTQYF
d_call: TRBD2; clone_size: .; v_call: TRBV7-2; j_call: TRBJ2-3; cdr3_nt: TGTGCCAGCAGTCAAACGCTAGCGGGGGGGCTCACAGATACGCAGTATTTT; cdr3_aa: CASSQTLAGGLTDTQYF
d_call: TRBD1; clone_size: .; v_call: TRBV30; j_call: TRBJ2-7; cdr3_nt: TGTGCCTGGAGTCCCCCCGGACAGGGGATCCACGAGCAGTACTTC; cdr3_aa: CAWSPPGQGIHEQYF
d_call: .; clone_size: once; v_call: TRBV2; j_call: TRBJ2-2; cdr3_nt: TGTGCCAGCAGTGAAGTGGGGTTTCAGAACACCGGGGAGCTGTTTTTT; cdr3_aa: CASSEVGFQNTGELFF
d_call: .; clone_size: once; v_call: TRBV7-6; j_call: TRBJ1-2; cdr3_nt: TGTGCCAGCAGCTTAGGGGGAAGGGGAAACTATGGCTACACCTTC; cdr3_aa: CASSLGGRGNYGYTF
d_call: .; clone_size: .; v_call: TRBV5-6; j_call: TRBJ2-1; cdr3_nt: TGTGCCAGCAGGGCCACGCTTGGGAAAAATGAGCAGTTCTTC; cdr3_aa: CASRATLGKNEQFF
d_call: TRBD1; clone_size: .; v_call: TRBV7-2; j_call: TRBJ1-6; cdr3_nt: TGTGCCAGCACCCAAAAACAGGGGAAGAATTCACCCCTCCACTTT; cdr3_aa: CASTQKQGKNSPLHF
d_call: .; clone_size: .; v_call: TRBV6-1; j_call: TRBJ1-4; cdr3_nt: TGTGCCAGCAGTGGGGGACTGAGGGTTGAAAAACTGTTTTTT; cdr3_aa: CASSGGLRVEKLFF
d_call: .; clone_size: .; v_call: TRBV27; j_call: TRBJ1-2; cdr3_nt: TGTGCCAGCAGTTTGTCCGGAGAGAGGGGTGGCTACACCTTC; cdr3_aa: CASSLSGERGGYTF
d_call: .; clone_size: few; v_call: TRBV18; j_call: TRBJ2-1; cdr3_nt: TGTGCCAGCTCACCAAGGGTCGATGAGCAGTTCTTC; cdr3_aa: CASSPRVDEQFF
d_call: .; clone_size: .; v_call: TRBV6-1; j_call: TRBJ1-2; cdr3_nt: TGTGCCAGCAGTGAAGTGACAGGTGACACCTTC; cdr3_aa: CASSEVTGDTF
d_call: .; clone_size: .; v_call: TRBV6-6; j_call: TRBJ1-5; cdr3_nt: TGTGCCAGCGTACGGGCCGTAAATCAGCCCCAGCATTTT; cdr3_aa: CASVRAVNQPQHF
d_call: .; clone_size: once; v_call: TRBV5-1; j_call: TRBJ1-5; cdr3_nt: TGCGCCAGCAGCTTTGAGGGGAAAAGCAGCAATCAGCCCCAGCATTTT; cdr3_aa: CASSFEGKSSNQPQHF
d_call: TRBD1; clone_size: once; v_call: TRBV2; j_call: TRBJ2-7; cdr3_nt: TGTGCCAGCACCGCCGGGACAGGGGTTGGCGAGCAGTACTTC; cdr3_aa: CASTAGTGVGEQYF
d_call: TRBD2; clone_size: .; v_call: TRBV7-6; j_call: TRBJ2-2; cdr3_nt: TGTGCCAGCAGCTTTAGGTCTAGCGGTGCCGGGGAGCTGTTTTTT; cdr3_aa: CASSFRSSGAGELFF
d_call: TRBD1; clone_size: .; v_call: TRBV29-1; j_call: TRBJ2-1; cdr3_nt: TGCAGCGCCGGAGGACAGGGTCGGAATGAGCAGTTCTTC; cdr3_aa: CSAGGQGRNEQFF
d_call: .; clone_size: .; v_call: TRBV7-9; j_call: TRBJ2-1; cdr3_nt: TGTGCCAGCAGCTTGAGATACAATGAGCAGTTCTTC; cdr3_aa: CASSLRYNEQFF
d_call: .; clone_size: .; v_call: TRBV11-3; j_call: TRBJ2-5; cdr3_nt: TGTGCCAGCAGCTTAGACAGTGGGACGCAGACCCAGTACTTC; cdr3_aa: CASSLDSGTQTQYF
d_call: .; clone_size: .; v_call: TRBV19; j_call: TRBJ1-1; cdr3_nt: TGTGCCAGTAGGCGGGCGACGGGGCGGGCTTTCTTT; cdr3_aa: CASRRATGRAFF
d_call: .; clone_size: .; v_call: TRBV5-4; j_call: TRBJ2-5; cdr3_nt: TGTGCCAGCAGCTTTGGACAGATCCAAGAGACCCAGTACTTC; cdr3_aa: CASSFGQIQETQYF
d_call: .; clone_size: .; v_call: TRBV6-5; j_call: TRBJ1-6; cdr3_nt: TGTGCCAGCAGTTATTTTGGGAGCTCCTATAATTCACCCCTCCACTTT; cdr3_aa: CASSYFGSSYNSPLHF
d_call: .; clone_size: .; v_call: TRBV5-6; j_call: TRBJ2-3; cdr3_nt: TGTGCCAGCAGCTCCCGGTTAGCAGGGGCGGTAGATACGCAGTATTTT; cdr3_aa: CASSSRLAGAVDTQYF
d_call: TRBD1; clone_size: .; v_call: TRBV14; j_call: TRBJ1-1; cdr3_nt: TGTGCCAGCAGCCAGCAGTACAGGGGTTCCACTGAAGCTTTCTTT; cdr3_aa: CASSQQYRGSTEAFF
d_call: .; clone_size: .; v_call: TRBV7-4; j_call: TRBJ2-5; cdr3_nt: TGTGCCAGCAGCGCCTGCCAAGAGACCCAGTACTTC; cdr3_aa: CASSACQETQYF
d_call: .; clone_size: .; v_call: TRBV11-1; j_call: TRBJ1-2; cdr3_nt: TGTGCCAGCAGCCCAGGGGTCGCCGCAAGTGGTTATGGCTACACCTTC; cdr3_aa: CASSPGVAASGYGYTF
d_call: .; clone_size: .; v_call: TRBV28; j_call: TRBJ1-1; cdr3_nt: TGTGCCAGCAGTTCCGGGGCGAACTTAATTGAAGCTTTCTTT; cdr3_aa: CASSSGANLIEAFF
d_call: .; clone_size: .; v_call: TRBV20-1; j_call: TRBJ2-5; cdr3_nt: TGCAGTGCCCGGGACTTTCCGGGGGAGTACTTC; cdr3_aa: CSARDFPGEYF
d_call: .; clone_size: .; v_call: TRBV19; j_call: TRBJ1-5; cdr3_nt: TGTGCCAGTAGTTCGGTAAGCAATCAGCCCCAGCATTTT; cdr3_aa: CASSSVSNQPQHF
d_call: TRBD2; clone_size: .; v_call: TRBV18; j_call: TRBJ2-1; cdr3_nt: TGTGCCAGCTCGGAGCGGGGGTATGAGTTCTTC; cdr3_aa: CASSERGYEFF